The 22 T cell receptor beta chains presented below share a single source sample, sequenced in a study of cytomegalovirus exposure and HLA in healthy donors. In the PCR, 60 Vbeta and 13 Jbeta primers were used. This table comes from immunoSEQ multiplex PCR, and its TCRdb copy is limited to in-frame clones, with some not included. Here the sample spans 84,000 or so clones, around 79% being singletons. Material: PBMCs. Every receptor here comes from a human donor in good health.

This rearrangement joins TRBV29-1 to TRBJ2-5, with unresolved D. The CDR3 is made up of 11 amino acids. Germline CDR1 is SQVTM and CDR2 is ANQGSEA. V was cut by 4 bases and J by 4 bases, with 7 bases left in between. CDR3 bases: TGCAGCGTTGGGGCAGGAGAGACCCAGTACTTC. Protein product: CSVGAGETQYF.

The chain uses TRBV6-6 and TRBJ1-1; 9 nucleotides align to TRBD1. This CDR3 region has 13 residues. Trimming cost V 5 bases and J 5 bases; bases outside gene matches: 3. Looked up from germline, CDR1 is MNHNY and CDR2 is SVGAGI (reference sequence). CDR3 protein: CASSKGTGTEAFF. The DNA of the CDR3 is TGTGCCAGCAGTAAGGGGACAGGGACTGAAGCTTTCTTT.

The CDR3 reads CASSGAPGYEQYF. CDR3 DNA sequence: TGTGCCAGCAGCGGGGCCCCGGGGTACGAGCAGTACTTC. The V and J genes are TRBV9 and TRBJ2-7; D possibly corresponds to TRBD2 (5 bases). Trimming shortened V by 3 bases and J by 4 bases, and 11 bases separated the two germline ends. The CDR3 runs to 13 residues. Germline V gene lookup returns CDR1 SGDLS and CDR2 YYNGEE.

The V and J genes are TRBV18 and TRBJ2-3; D ambiguous. The CDR3 consists of 14 residues. The V gene's germline CDR1 is KGHSH and CDR2 LQKENI. Trimming took off 2 bases at V and 4 bases at J, with 10 bases between the two ends. The CDR3 loop reads CASSPARSPDTQYF. The CDR3 coding sequence is TGTGCCAGCTCACCAGCACGGAGTCCAGATACGCAGTATTTT.

The V call is TRBV5-1, the J call TRBJ2-3; TRBD1 matches 10 bases. The CDR3 runs to 17 residues. The V gene's germline CDR1 is SGHRS and CDR2 YFSETQ. The junction had 5 bases not matched to a gene; V was cut back by 0 bases and J by 1 base. CDR3 loop: CASSLGTGTGGTDTQYF. The CDR3 bases are TGCGCCAGCAGCTTGGGCACCGGGACAGGGGGCACAGATACGCAGTATTTT.

About this clone: Compared with germline, one end of the junction differs, possibly owing to a read error. V gene TRBV6-1 combines with J gene TRBJ1-2; 8 bases map to TRBD1. Germline values: CDR1 MNHNS, CDR2 SASEGT. This CDR3 has 13 residues. The CDR3 DNA follows: TGTGCCAGCAGGCCGGGACAGGATTGTGGCTACCCCTTC. Translation gives CASRPGQDCGYPF.

In this sample, this clone turned up many times. CDR3 in amino acids: CASSLVSELTNYGYTF. Written as DNA, the CDR3 is TGTGCCAGCAGCTTAGTAAGCGAGTTAACTAACTATGGCTACACCTTC. The chain recombines TRBV7-2 with TRBJ1-2; D unresolved. CDR1 SGHTA and CDR2 FQGNSA come from the germline V gene. This CDR3 is built from 16 residues. V lost 1 base to trimming and J lost 0 bases, with 12 bases between them.

The chain joins TRBV19 to TRBJ1-6; tentative D call: TRBD1 (5 bases). Trimming took 0 bases from V and 10 from J, leaving 13 bases between them. CDR3 length: 15 amino acids. Germline V gene data show CDR1 as LNHDA and CDR2 as SQIVND (reference sequence). DNA of the CDR3: TGTGCCAGTAGTATAGATGGGGACTTGAAATCACCCCTCCACTTT. Protein: CASSIDGDLKSPLHF.

The chain links TRBV18 to TRBJ1-3; 7 nucleotides align to TRBD1. CDR3 length: 13 amino acids. CDR1 and CDR2 (germline): KGHSH, LQKENI. V trimming: 1 base; J trimming: 8 bases; junction bases outside the gene matches: 2. The CDR3 DNA reads as TGTGCCAGCTCACCACGGCAGGGGGACACCATATATTTT. Its protein product is CASSPRQGDTIYF.

Turning to this clone: Its ends do not fully match the called genes, so a read error is possible. The chain employs TRBV30 and TRBJ1-2; 12 bases agree with TRBD1. This CDR3 contains 16 residues. Per the germline V gene, CDR1 is GTSNPN and CDR2 is SVGIG (reference sequence). The CDR3, as DNA: TGTGCCTGGAGTGTACAAGGGACAGGGGGCATCTATGGCTACCCCTTC. Amino acids: CAWSVQGTGGIYGYPF.

This clone has more than one count but fewer than ten. The chain has TRBV29-1 and TRBJ1-1; D gene ambiguous. The germline V gene has CDR1 SQVTM and CDR2 ANQGSEA. This CDR3 has 13 amino acids. V was clipped by 4 bases and J by 3 bases, with 12 bases between them. In DNA, the CDR3 is TGCAGCGTTGTGCTGTCCGGGGACACTGAAGCTTTCTTT. Protein: CSVVLSGDTEAFF. Variable domain in full (rest from reference TRBV29-1 and TRBJ1-1): SAVISQKPSRDICQRGTSLTIQCQVDSQVTMMFWYRQQPGQSLTLIATANQGSEATYESGFVIDKFPISRPNLTFSTLTVSNMSPEDSSIYLCSVVLSGDTEAFFGQGTRLTVV.

Note on this clone: One end of the junction is discordant with germline, which a read error may explain. V gene TRBV18 combines with J gene TRBJ1-2; D unresolved. The CDR3 covers 15 residues. Germline V gene data show CDR1 as KGHSH and CDR2 as LQKENI. Here the CDR3 reads CASSLPGGANYGYPF. The CDR3 nucleotides read TGTGCCAGCTCACTACCGGGAGGAGCTAACTATGGCTACCCCTTC.

With regard to this clone: Other DNA sequences in this specimen translate into the identical CDR3. The V gene is TRBV29-1, the J gene TRBJ1-2; perhaps TRBD1 as D (6 bases). CDR3 length: 13 amino acids. Trimming took 3 bases from V and 8 from J, leaving 16 bases between them. Germline lookup yields CDR1 SQVTM and CDR2 ANQGSEA. The CDR3 DNA sequence: TGCAGCGTTGAGGATCGTCAGGGGAACGGCTACACCTTC. This encodes CSVEDRQGNGYTF.

The count of this clone is one. J is TRBJ1-2 and V is TRBV29-1, with TRBD1 matching over 8 bases. Per germline, CDR1 SQVTM and CDR2 ANQGSEA. CDR3 length: 12 amino acids. V dropped 7 bases and J dropped 4; count of bases not matched to a gene: 5. The CDR3 sequence is CSADRGLYGYTF. In DNA, the CDR3 is TGCAGCGCCGACAGGGGCCTCTATGGCTACACCTTC.

CDR3: CSARRQAEAFF. CDR3 nucleotide sequence: TGCAGTGCACGTCGACAGGCTGAAGCTTTCTTT. The chain employs TRBV20-1 and TRBJ1-1; D perhaps matches TRBD1 (6 bases). The length of the CDR3 is 11 residues. CDR1 DFQATT and CDR2 SNEGSKA come from the germline V gene (reference sequence). Trimming stripped 6 bases from V and 6 bases from J, with 11 bases between.

The J gene is TRBJ2-1, the V gene TRBV27, with D maybe TRBD2 (5 bases). Germline CDR1 is MNHEY and CDR2 is SMNVEV (reference sequence). This CDR3 is 20 amino acids long. The V gene lost 2 bases and the J gene lost 7 bases, with 30 bases spanning the gap. CDR3 bases: TGTGCCAGCAGTTTAATCCGTACAGCGGACCTTGATTGGAATTTTAATGAGCAGTTCTTC. Amino acids: CASSLIRTADLDWNFNEQFF.

This clone has only one observation. This chain joins TRBV7-2 and TRBJ2-5; 7 bases match TRBD2. The CDR3 contains 14 residues. Germline CDR1 SGHTA, CDR2 FQGNSA. The V segment lost 5 bases and the J segment 5 bases; nucleotides outside the gene matches: 8. CDR3 in DNA: TGTGCCAGCAGCCTGCTGACTAGCCAGGAGACCCAGTACTTC. It is translated as CASSLLTSQETQYF.

V gene TRBV29-1 combines with J gene TRBJ2-7, with 8 bases identical to TRBD1. This CDR3 comprises 14 residues. The germline gives CDR1 SQVTM, CDR2 ANQGSEA. The V segment lost 6 bases and the J segment 5 bases; nucleotides outside the gene matches: 12. DNA of the CDR3: TGCAGCGTCACAGACACAGGGGGAAAAAACGAGCAGTACTTC. This gives the protein CSVTDTGGKNEQYF.

The chain recombines TRBV29-1 with TRBJ2-7; 8 nucleotides agree with TRBD2. V shed 7 bases and J 0 bases; nucleotides not matched to a gene: 8. CDR3 size: 14 residues. CDR1 is SQVTM, CDR2 ANQGSEA, per germline. The CDR3 nucleotides read TGCAGCGCCGGGGGGGCGGACCTCTCCTACGAGCAGTACTTC. This gives the protein CSAGGADLSYEQYF.

The V call is TRBV12-2, the J call TRBJ1-1; TRBD1 was called by the table and not checked on the DNA. TRBV12-2 is marked as a pseudogene. The CDR3 has 17 residues. This chain's CDR3 is CASRLARQGMEYTEAFF. The DNA of the CDR3 is TGTGCAAGTCGCTTAGCGCGGCAGGGAATGGAGTACACTGAAGCTTTCTTT.

The J gene is TRBJ1-3, the V gene TRBV4-3; possible D gene TRBD1, 6 bases. The germline V gene has CDR1 LGHNA and CDR2 YSLEER. Trimming left V 0 bases short and J 0 bases short, with 12 bases between. CDR3 size: 17 residues. The CDR3 sequence is CASSQEGGGTSGNTIYF. The CDR3 DNA is TGCGCCAGCAGCCAAGAAGGGGGGGGCACCTCTGGAAACACCATATATTTT.

The rearrangement joins TRBV19 to TRBJ2-1, with a tentative D call TRBD2 (6 bases). The CDR3 consists of 14 residues. Germline lookup yields CDR1 LNHDA and CDR2 SQIVND (reference sequence). Trimming pared 7 bases from V and 2 bases from J, leaving 12 bases between. The CDR3 sequence: CASTLGGPYNEQFF. CDR3 nucleotides: TGTGCCAGTACCCTGGGGGGTCCCTACAATGAGCAGTTCTTC.